These 9 T cell receptor beta chains were all obtained from the same sample, sequenced in a study of somatic mutations in cytotoxic T cells in rheumatoid arthritis. Libraries were prepared by immunoSEQ multiplex PCR; TCRdb keeps only in-frame clonotypes and omits some of them. The table shows tens of thousands of clones, with about 87% occurring only once. The sample comprised CD8+ T cells sorted from blood. The source of these receptors is an adult with rheumatoid arthritis.

The chain carries TRBV10-3 and TRBJ2-3; TRBD1 matches 10 bases. The CDR3 length is 13 residues. The J segment lost 5 bases and the V segment lost 8 bases, leaving 4 bases of the junction unmatched. From germline, CDR1 is ENHRY and CDR2 SYGVKD. The CDR3 region is CAISDRGRDTQYF. In nucleotides, the CDR3 is TGTGCCATCTCCGACAGGGGGCGAGATACGCAGTATTTT.

This chain connects TRBV4-1 to TRBJ2-7, with TRBD2 as a possible D gene (6 bases). V was trimmed by 0 bases and J by 6 bases, leaving 9 bases between them. The V gene's germline CDR1 is MGHRA and CDR2 YSYEKL. The CDR3 sequence is 13 residues long. CDR3 coding DNA: TGCGCCAGCAGCCAAGACTCGGGAGTCGAGCAGTACTTC. Protein: CASSQDSGVEQYF.

The chain has TRBV7-9 and TRBJ1-1, with D hard to call. The germline V and J ends were trimmed by 10 bases and 0 bases, with 15 bases remaining between them. This CDR3 comprises 14 residues. Germline assignment: CDR1 SEHNR and CDR2 FQNEAQ (reference sequence). CDR3 residues: CATMPMFMNTEAFF. The CDR3 nucleotides are TGTGCCACCATGCCGATGTTCATGAACACTGAAGCTTTCTTT.

The gene calls are TRBV7-8 and TRBJ2-5; D is undetermined. CDR3 size: 15 residues. V was clipped by 4 bases and J by 5 bases, with 17 bases between them. The germline V gene has CDR1 SGHVS and CDR2 FQNEAQ. The CDR3 reads CASSSFEPLGETQYF. The CDR3 nucleotides are TGTGCCAGCAGCTCTTTCGAGCCTCTCGGGGAGACCCAGTACTTC.

The sample holds a few counts of this clone. The V gene is TRBV4-2, the J gene TRBJ1-1; D unclear. The CDR3 is made up of 15 amino acids. The germline CDR1 and CDR2 sequences are LGHNA and YNFKEQ. V lost 1 base, J lost 1 base, and 10 bases lay in between. In nucleotides, the CDR3 is TGTGCCAGCAGCCAAGTCGGTGCACCGAACACTGAAGCTTTCTTT. Translation: CASSQVGAPNTEAFF.

The V and J genes are TRBV7-3 and TRBJ2-7, with a tentative D call TRBD1 (5 bases). This CDR3 spans 14 amino acids. From germline, CDR1 is SGHTA and CDR2 FQGTGA. V was pared by 7 bases and J by 1 base, with 14 bases between. The DNA of the CDR3 is TGTGCCAGCACCAGGCCAGGGATATCCTACGAGCAGTACTTC. Translating it yields CASTRPGISYEQYF.

The chain recombines TRBV6-5 with TRBJ1-1; D may be TRBD1 (5 bases). Trimming took 2 bases from V and 1 from J, leaving 5 bases between them. This CDR3 comprises 13 residues. Germline values: CDR1 MNHEY, CDR2 SVGAGI. The CDR3 region has the DNA TGTGCCAGCAGTTACGGGACGAACACTGAAGCTTTCTTT. Translating it yields CASSYGTNTEAFF.

This clone was seen only a few times. The V and J genes are TRBV9 and TRBJ1-2; D is possibly TRBD1 (6 bases). CDR3 length: 14 residues. Trimming pared 3 bases from V and 4 bases from J, leaving 13 bases between. CDR1 SGDLS and CDR2 YYNGEE come from the germline V gene. The CDR3 loop reads CASSAGGRGYGYTF. CDR3 nucleotides: TGTGCCAGCAGCGCGGGGGGCAGGGGCTATGGCTACACCTTC. Full variable domain (remainder filled in from reference TRBV9 and TRBJ1-2): DSGVTQTPKHLITATGQRVTLRCSPRSGDLSVYWYQQSLDQGLQFLIQYYNGEERAKGNILERFSAQQFPDLHSELNLSSLELGDSALYFCASSAGGRGYGYTFGSGTRLTVV.

The chain recombines TRBV11-2 with TRBJ2-7; TRBD1 matches at 7 bases. The CDR3 has 14 residues. J was trimmed by 4 bases and V by 5 bases; bases with no gene match: 8. CDR1 and CDR2 (germline): SGHAT, FQNNGV. The CDR3 region has the DNA TGTGCCAGCAGCCACCCTGGGACAGCGTACGAGCAGTACTTC. Amino acid sequence: CASSHPGTAYEQYF.